Each of the 21 T cell receptor beta chains below was sequenced from the same sample in a study of T cell changes during pregnancy in multiple sclerosis. Profiled with immunoSEQ multiplex PCR; TCRdb holds only in-frame clones, not every one. The profile shows 40,000 or so clones, 90% to 95% of them singletons. Source: CD8+ T cells from peripheral blood mononuclear cells, taken in the third trimester of pregnancy. These receptors were obtained from a female donor with multiple sclerosis, enrolled in a pregnancy study.

The rearrangement uses TRBV5-4 and TRBJ2-5; 10 bases line up with TRBD1. Germline trimming cut 3 bases from V and 2 bases from J; bases unmatched to any gene: 4. Germline V gene sequence: CDR1 SGHNT, CDR2 YYREEE (reference sequence). CDR3 size: 15 residues. CDR3 sequence (DNA): TGTGCCAGCAGCTCCTGGACAGGGGGACAAGAGACCCAGTACTTC. This gives the protein CASSSWTGGQETQYF.

The chain carries TRBV19 and TRBJ2-7; 9 bases fit TRBD1. V was clipped by 7 bases and J by 5 bases; unmatched bases: 9. CDR3 length: 14 residues. Germline assignment: CDR1 LNHDA and CDR2 SQIVND (reference sequence). CDR3 sequence: CASNGQGINHEQYF. Written as DNA, the CDR3 is TGTGCCAGTAACGGACAGGGGATAAACCACGAGCAGTACTTC.

The count of this clone is one. The rearrangement links TRBV28 to TRBJ1-2, with 9 bases lining up with TRBD1. The J segment lost 0 bases and the V segment lost 1 base, leaving 3 bases of the junction unmatched. The CDR3 is 16 residues long. The germline gives CDR1 MDHEN, CDR2 SYDVKM. CDR3 DNA sequence: TGTGCCAGCAGTTTATCAGGGACAGGGACTAACTATGGCTACACCTTC. Protein: CASSLSGTGTNYGYTF.

V is TRBV5-6 and J is TRBJ2-3, with 12 nucleotides matching TRBD2. Germline trimming cut 0 bases from V and 4 bases from J; bases unmatched to any gene: 3. This CDR3 spans 16 amino acids. Looked up from germline, CDR1 is SGHDT and CDR2 is YYEEEE. CDR3 loop: CASSLGLAGGPDTQYF. The DNA of the CDR3 is TGTGCCAGCAGCTTGGGCCTAGCGGGAGGGCCAGATACGCAGTATTTT.

This sequence joins TRBV15 and TRBJ2-5; 9 bases map to TRBD1. Germline V lookup: CDR1 LNHNV, CDR2 YYDKDF (reference sequence). The CDR3 covers 16 residues. The trim removed 5 bases at V and 7 bases at J, leaving 14 bases unmatched. The CDR3 DNA follows: TGTGCCACCAGCTTTTCGGACAGGGGCCCTAAAGCGACCCAGTACTTC. This gives the protein CATSFSDRGPKATQYF. The full variable domain, in which reference TRBV15 and TRBJ2-5 provide the parts outside the CDR3, is DAMVIQNPRYQVTQFGKPVTLSCSQTLNHNVMYWYQQKSSQAPKLLFHYYDKDFNNEADTPDNFQSRRPNTSFCFLDIRSPGLGDTAMYLCATSFSDRGPKATQYFGPGTRLLVL.

This clone counts as medium-sized. The rearrangement links TRBV9 to TRBJ2-7; maybe TRBD2 (5 bases). The CDR3 runs 16 residues. From germline, CDR1 is SGDLS and CDR2 YYNGEE. Trimming stripped 3 bases from V and 2 bases from J, with 18 bases between. The CDR3 DNA reads TGTGCCAGCAGCGACGGGATTGGCGGAGAAACCTACGAGCAGTACTTC. This sequence encodes CASSDGIGGETYEQYF.

This chain joins TRBV15 and TRBJ1-1; perhaps TRBD1 as D (6 bases). V was trimmed by 1 base and J by 3 bases, leaving 9 bases between them. Germline V gives CDR1 LNHNV, CDR2 YYDKDF (reference sequence). The CDR3 is made up of 14 amino acids. DNA for the CDR3: TGTGCCACCAGCAGAGCGGGGGGGCACACTGAAGCTTTCTTT. This sequence encodes CATSRAGGHTEAFF.

The V gene is TRBV29-1, the J gene TRBJ1-2, with D perhaps TRBD1 (5 bases). CDR3 length equals 16 residues. Germline-derived CDR1 and CDR2 are SQVTM and ANQGSEA. The ends were cut back, 5 bases at V and 3 bases at J, with 22 bases in the middle. The CDR3: CSVYSRAGRDDYGYTF. CDR3 sequence (DNA): TGCAGCGTTTACTCCCGGGCAGGGAGGGATGACTATGGCTACACCTTC.

The chain is built from TRBV7-2 and TRBJ2-7; no reliable D call. This CDR3 is built from 12 residues. The V end lost 5 bases, the J end lost 3 bases, and 8 bases lay between the germline ends. Germline V lookup: CDR1 SGHTA, CDR2 FQGNSA. The CDR3 nucleotides are TGTGCCAGCAGCACCCTAAACTACGAGCAGTACTTC. Translated, it gives CASSTLNYEQYF.

V is TRBV1 and J is TRBJ2-6; the table's D call TRBD1 went unverified against the DNA. TRBV1 is deemed a pseudogene. The CDR3 is made up of 13 amino acids. CDR3 region: CTSAQSRANVLTF. CDR3 DNA sequence: TGCACCAGCGCACAAAGTCGGGCCAACGTCCTGACTTTC.

The CDR3 DNA sequence: TGTGCCAGCAGCTTCAGCGGGAGTATCGAGGATACGCAGTATTTT. It yields the protein CASSFSGSIEDTQYF. This chain joins TRBV7-9 and TRBJ2-3; 8 nucleotides align to TRBD2. In germline, CDR1 is SEHNR, CDR2 FQNEAQ (reference sequence). The CDR3 extends over 15 amino acids. The ends lost 3 bases at V and 6 bases at J; junction bases unmatched: 8.

The CDR3 bases are TGTGCCAGCAGCCCCGGGACAGGGGGGTTCTCTGGAAACACCATATATTTT. Its translation: CASSPGTGGFSGNTIYF. This chain links TRBV7-9 with TRBJ1-3; 11 nucleotides align to TRBD1. Germline V gene sequence: CDR1 SEHNR, CDR2 FQNEAQ (reference sequence). Unmatched junction bases numbered 6, after V lost 5 bases and J lost 0 bases. This CDR3 has 17 residues.

The rearrangement uses TRBV4-3 and TRBJ1-5, with D unresolved. The CDR3 totals 15 residues. From germline, CDR1 is LGHNA and CDR2 YSLEER. Trimming left V 0 bases short and J 0 bases short, with 6 bases between. The CDR3 is CASSQDLYSNQPQHF. In DNA, the CDR3 is TGCGCCAGCAGCCAAGATTTGTATAGCAATCAGCCCCAGCATTTT.

The V call is TRBV7-2, the J call TRBJ2-7; D is perhaps TRBD2 (6 bases). The CDR3 extends over 15 amino acids. The germline CDR1 and CDR2 sequences are SGHTA and FQGNSA. V was pared by 4 bases and J by 7 bases, with 20 bases between. This chain's CDR3 is CASSSSLSGLREQYF. The DNA for the CDR3 is TGTGCCAGCAGCTCATCCCTTAGCGGACTACGAGAGCAGTACTTC.

The chain uses TRBV27 and TRBJ2-1, with D tentatively TRBD2 (5 bases). Germline CDR1 reads MNHEY; CDR2 reads SMNVEV (reference sequence). The length of the CDR3 is 14 residues. Trimming cost V 2 bases and J 8 bases, with 13 bases left between them. The CDR3 DNA follows: TGTGCCAGCAGTTTAAGATCCGGGGTCGATGAGCAGTTCTTC. The encoded protein is CASSLRSGVDEQFF.

The V call is TRBV2, the J call TRBJ2-6, with a tentative D call TRBD1 (6 bases). The CDR3 totals 17 residues. Per germline, CDR1 SNHLY and CDR2 FYNNEI. Trimming stripped 5 bases from V and 0 bases from J, with 14 bases between. The chain's CDR3 is CASSTGTDSSGANVLTF. CDR3 DNA: TGTGCCAGCAGTACCGGGACGGACAGCTCTGGGGCCAACGTCCTGACTTTC.

The sample holds one count of this clone. The chain joins TRBV14 to TRBJ1-1; D unclear. Germline V lookup: CDR1 SGHDN, CDR2 FVKESK. V was clipped by 2 bases and J by 8 bases, with 12 bases between them. The CDR3 consists of 13 residues. CDR3 sequence reads: CASSQILRSEAFF. CDR3 DNA sequence: TGTGCCAGCAGCCAAATACTTCGATCAGAAGCTTTCTTT.

The chain carries TRBV7-9 and TRBJ2-7, with D perhaps matching TRBD1 (6 bases). V was shortened by 3 bases and J by 3 bases, with 12 bases between the two germline ends. Germline CDR1 and CDR2: SEHNR and FQNEAQ (reference sequence). This CDR3 spans 14 amino acids. The CDR3, as DNA: TGTGCCAGCAGCTTGGGTGGACAGATCTACGAGCAGTACTTC. Protein: CASSLGGQIYEQYF.

This clone was detected only once. The rearrangement joins TRBV7-9 to TRBJ1-4; unclear D gene. Germline-derived CDR1 and CDR2 are SEHNR and FQNEAQ (reference sequence). This CDR3 has 12 amino acids. V was shortened by 1 base and J by 10 bases, with 7 bases between the two germline ends. The CDR3 nucleotides are TGTGCCAGCAGCTTAGAAGGCGGAAAACTGTTTTTT. Protein sequence: CASSLEGGKLFF.

This chain uses TRBV6-1 with TRBJ1-5; TRBD1 is a possible D gene (5 bases). Looked up from germline, CDR1 is MNHNS and CDR2 is SASEGT. V lost 2 bases, J lost 7 bases, and 15 bases lay in between. This CDR3 comprises 15 residues. The CDR3 region has the DNA TGTGCCAGCAGTGAACGGTCGTGGGGCGTACAGCCCCAGCATTTT. Protein sequence: CASSERSWGVQPQHF.

V and J are TRBV5-4 and TRBJ2-3, with 9 bases matching TRBD1. The CDR3 is made up of 17 amino acids. V shed 4 bases and J 6 bases; nucleotides not matched to a gene: 15. From germline, CDR1 is SGHNT and CDR2 YYREEE (reference sequence). The CDR3 DNA reads TGTGCCAGCAGCCTGTCGTTCCCGACAGGGGGAGGGGATACGCAGTATTTT. Translating it yields CASSLSFPTGGGDTQYF.